The subject of this entry is one T cell receptor (beta chain). Authors' analysis steps: Reference gene primer amplification in the assay estimated nucleated cell counts. The repertoire was sequenced with immunoSEQ multiplex PCR; TCRdb's copy has only in-frame clones and lacks some. The V and J calls and clone size come from that table; D and trimming were worked out from the DNA. The repertoire holds about 130,000 clones, with more than 70% as singletons. This entry comes from a study of blood T cell repertoires in COVID-19. Study overall: T cells, B-cell-depleted T cells, or PBMCs provided the cDNA or gDNA that served as material.

Germline CDR1 is LNHDA and CDR2 is SQIVND (reference sequence). This CDR3 region has 14 residues. Between the trimmed V and J ends, which lost 5 bases and 10 bases, there was a span of 18 bases. The Seattle site enrolled patients during active infection and followed them longitudinally. The source is a woman older than 75 with COVID-19, enrolled during active disease. The sample consisted of peripheral blood. The chain has TRBV19 and TRBJ2-1; D not certain. CDR3 coding DNA: TGTGCCAGTAGTGTACTTCTGCAGGAAAGCGAGCAGTTCTTC. It is translated as CASSVLLQESEQFF. The whole variable domain, remainder taken from reference TRBV19 and TRBJ2-1, is DGGITQSPKYLFRKEGQNVTLSCEQNLNHDAMYWYRQDPGQGLRLIYYSQIVNDFQKGDIAEGYSVSREKKESFPLTVTSAQKNPTAFYLCASSVLLQESEQFFGPGTRLTVL.